This T cell receptor beta chain was captured by sequencing in a study of shared clonotypes between healthy human individuals. The overall study: A donor's plate count was three for CD4 naive and three for CD4 memory; CD8 naive had two and CD8 memory one. General study points: Few donors restricted represented genetic and exposure-history diversity.

The CDR3 runs 16 residues. In germline, CDR1 is SEHNR, CDR2 FQNEAQ (reference sequence). With 0 bases removed from V and 5 bases from J, the gap between germline ends came to 15 bases. On this clone itself: Its antigen is unidentified.

TCRdb keeps only in-frame clones here, not all; method: immunoSEQ multiplex PCR. Found here are fewer than 1.6 million clones, about 98.5% of them singletons; the top ten hold roughly 0.35%. The sequence came from a young man in good health. Input material: naive CD4+ T cells sorted from blood. Subset given: CD45RA+ positively selected. The chain has TRBV7-9 and TRBJ2-3; maybe TRBD2 (5 bases). For the CDR3, the DNA is TGTGCCAGCAGCTTAGCGTTACCCCTCGGGGAAGATACGCAGTATTTT. Protein: CASSLALPLGEDTQYF.